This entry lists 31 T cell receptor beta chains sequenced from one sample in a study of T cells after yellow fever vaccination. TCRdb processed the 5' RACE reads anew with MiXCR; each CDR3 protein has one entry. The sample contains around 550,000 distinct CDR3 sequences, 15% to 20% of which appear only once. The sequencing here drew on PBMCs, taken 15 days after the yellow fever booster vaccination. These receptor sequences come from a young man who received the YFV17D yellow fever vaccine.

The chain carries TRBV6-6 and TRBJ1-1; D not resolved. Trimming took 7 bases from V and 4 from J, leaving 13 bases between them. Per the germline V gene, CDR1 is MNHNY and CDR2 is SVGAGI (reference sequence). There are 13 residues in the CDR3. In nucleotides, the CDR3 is TGTGCCAGCACACGCACCGTGGGCACTGAAGCTTTCTTT. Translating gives CASTRTVGTEAFF.

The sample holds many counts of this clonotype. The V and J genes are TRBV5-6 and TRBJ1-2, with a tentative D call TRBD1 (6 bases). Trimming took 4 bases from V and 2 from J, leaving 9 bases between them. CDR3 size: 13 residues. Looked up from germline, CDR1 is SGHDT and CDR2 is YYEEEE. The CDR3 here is CASSQDRNYGYTF. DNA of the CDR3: TGTGCCAGCAGCCAGGACAGAAACTATGGCTACACCTTC.

The CDR3 nucleotides are TGCGCCAGCAGCTCGGGGGGGGGCTACCCCTACAATGAGCAGTTCTTC. Translated: CASSSGGGYPYNEQFF. The genes are TRBV5-1 and TRBJ2-1; TRBD2 agrees at 8 bases. The CDR3 consists of 16 residues. V lost 3 bases to trimming and J lost 2 bases; unmatched junction nucleotides: 7. Germline assignment: CDR1 SGHRS and CDR2 YFSETQ. Complete variable domain (other parts from reference TRBV5-1 and TRBJ2-1): KAGVTQTPRYLIKTRGQQVTLSCSPISGHRSVSWYQQTPGQGLQFLFEYFSETQRNKGNFPGRFSGRQFSNSRSEMNVSTLELGDSALYLCASSSGGGYPYNEQFFGPGTRLTVL.

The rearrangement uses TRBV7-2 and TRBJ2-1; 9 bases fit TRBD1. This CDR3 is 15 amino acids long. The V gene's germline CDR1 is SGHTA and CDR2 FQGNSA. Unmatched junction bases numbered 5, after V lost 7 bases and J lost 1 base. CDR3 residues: CASIYDRGSYNEQFF. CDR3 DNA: TGTGCCAGCATCTACGACAGGGGGTCCTACAATGAGCAGTTCTTC.

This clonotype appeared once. CDR3 residues: CASRGLAGAGELFF. The CDR3 nucleotides are TGTGCCAGCAGGGGACTAGCGGGAGCCGGGGAGCTGTTTTTT. V is TRBV6-2 or TRBV6-3 and J is TRBJ2-2; 14 bases align to TRBD2. This CDR3 comprises 14 residues. Germline V CDR1 and CDR2: MNHEY, SVGEGT. V was clipped by 6 bases and J by 6 bases; unmatched bases: 0.

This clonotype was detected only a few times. The CDR3 spells CASSYSNGSRVGYNEQFF. In DNA, the CDR3 is TGTGCCAGCAGTTACTCGAACGGGTCCAGGGTTGGCTACAATGAGCAGTTCTTC. The V and J genes are TRBV6-7 and TRBJ2-1; maybe TRBD1 (5 bases). TRBV6-7 is noted as an ORF with a role that remains uncertain. The CDR3 is 18 amino acids. V was clipped by 0 bases and J by 3 bases, with 18 bases between them.

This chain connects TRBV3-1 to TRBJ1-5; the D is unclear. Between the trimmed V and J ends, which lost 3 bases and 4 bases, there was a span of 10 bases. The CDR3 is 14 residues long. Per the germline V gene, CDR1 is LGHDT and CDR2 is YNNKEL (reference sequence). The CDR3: CASSQVSVNQPQHF. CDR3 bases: TGTGCCAGCAGCCAGGTATCGGTAAATCAGCCCCAGCATTTT.

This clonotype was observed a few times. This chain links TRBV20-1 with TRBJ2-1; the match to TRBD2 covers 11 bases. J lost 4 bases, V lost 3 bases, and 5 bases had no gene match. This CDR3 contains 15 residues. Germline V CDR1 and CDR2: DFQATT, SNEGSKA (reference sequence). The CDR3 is CSASSSGRKYNEQFF. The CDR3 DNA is TGCAGTGCTAGCTCTAGCGGGAGGAAATACAATGAGCAGTTCTTC.

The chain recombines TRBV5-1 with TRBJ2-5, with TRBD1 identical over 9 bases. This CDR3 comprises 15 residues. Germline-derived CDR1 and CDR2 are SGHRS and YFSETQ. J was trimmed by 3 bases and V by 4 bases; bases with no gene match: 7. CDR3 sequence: CASSPGDRVEETQYF. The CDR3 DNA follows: TGCGCCAGCAGCCCCGGGGACAGGGTGGAAGAGACCCAGTACTTC.

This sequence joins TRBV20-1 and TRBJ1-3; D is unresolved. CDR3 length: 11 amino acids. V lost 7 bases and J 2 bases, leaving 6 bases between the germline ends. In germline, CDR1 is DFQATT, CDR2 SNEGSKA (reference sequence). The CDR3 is CSGLTGNTIYF. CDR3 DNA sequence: TGCAGTGGACTTACTGGAAACACCATATATTTT.

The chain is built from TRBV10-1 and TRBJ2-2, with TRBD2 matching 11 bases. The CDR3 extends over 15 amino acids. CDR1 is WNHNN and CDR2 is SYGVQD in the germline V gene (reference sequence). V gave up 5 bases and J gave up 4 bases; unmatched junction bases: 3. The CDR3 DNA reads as TGCGCCAGCAGTCTACTAGCGGGAGCCACCGGGGAGCTGTTTTTT. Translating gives CASSLLAGATGELFF.

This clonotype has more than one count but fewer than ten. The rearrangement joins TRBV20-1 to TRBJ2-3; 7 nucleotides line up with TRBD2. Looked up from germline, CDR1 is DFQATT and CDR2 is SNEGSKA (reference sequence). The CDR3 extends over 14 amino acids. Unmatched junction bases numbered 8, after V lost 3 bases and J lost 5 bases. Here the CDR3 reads CSARQAGVGDTQYF. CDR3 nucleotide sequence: TGCAGTGCTAGGCAGGCGGGAGTTGGAGATACGCAGTATTTT.

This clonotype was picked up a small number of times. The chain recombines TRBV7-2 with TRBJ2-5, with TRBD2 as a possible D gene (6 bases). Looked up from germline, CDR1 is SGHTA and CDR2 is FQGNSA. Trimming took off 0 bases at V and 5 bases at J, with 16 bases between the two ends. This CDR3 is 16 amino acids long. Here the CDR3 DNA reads TGTGCCAGCAGCTTAGCCGACGGGAGCTGGGGCGAGACCCAGTACTTC. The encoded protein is CASSLADGSWGETQYF.

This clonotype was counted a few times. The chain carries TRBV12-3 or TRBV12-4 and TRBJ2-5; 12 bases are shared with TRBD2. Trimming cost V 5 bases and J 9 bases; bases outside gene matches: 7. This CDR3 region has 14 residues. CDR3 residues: CASSPKTSGSSQYF. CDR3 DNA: TGTGCCAGCAGTCCTAAGACTAGCGGGAGTTCCCAGTACTTC.

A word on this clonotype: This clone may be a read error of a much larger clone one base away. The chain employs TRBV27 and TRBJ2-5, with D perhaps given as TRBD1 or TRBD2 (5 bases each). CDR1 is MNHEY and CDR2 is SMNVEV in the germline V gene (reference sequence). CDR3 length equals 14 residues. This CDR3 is CASSFPGAQEAQYF. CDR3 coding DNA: TGTGCCAGCAGTTTTCCCGGGGCCCAAGAGGCCCAGTACTTC.

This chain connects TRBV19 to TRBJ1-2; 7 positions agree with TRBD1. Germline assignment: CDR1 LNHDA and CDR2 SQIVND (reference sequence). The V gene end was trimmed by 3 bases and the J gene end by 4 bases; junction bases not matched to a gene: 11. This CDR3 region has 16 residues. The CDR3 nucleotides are TGTGCCAGTAGTATTGATTCTTCGGGACAGTCCTATGGCTACACCTTC. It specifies CASSIDSSGQSYGYTF.

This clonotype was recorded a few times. CDR3 DNA: TGTGCCAGCAGTTACTCCCTAGCGGATACAGATACGCAGTATTTT. This translates into CASSYSLADTDTQYF. V usage is TRBV6-5 and J usage is TRBJ2-3; 7 nucleotides match TRBD2. This CDR3 is 15 amino acids long. The J segment lost 3 bases and the V segment lost 0 bases, leaving 3 bases of the junction unmatched. Looked up from germline, CDR1 is MNHEY and CDR2 is SVGAGI.

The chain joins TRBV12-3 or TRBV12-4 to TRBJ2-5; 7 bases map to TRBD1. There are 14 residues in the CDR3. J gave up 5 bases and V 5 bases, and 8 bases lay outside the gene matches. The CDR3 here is CASSPQGIEETQYF. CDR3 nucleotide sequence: TGTGCCAGCAGTCCACAGGGGATTGAGGAGACCCAGTACTTC.

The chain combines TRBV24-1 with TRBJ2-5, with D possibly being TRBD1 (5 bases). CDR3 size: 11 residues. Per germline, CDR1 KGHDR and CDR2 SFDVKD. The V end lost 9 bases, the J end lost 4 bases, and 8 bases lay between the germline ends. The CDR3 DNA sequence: TGTGCCACCCAAAGGGGAGAGACCCAGTACTTC. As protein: CATQRGETQYF.

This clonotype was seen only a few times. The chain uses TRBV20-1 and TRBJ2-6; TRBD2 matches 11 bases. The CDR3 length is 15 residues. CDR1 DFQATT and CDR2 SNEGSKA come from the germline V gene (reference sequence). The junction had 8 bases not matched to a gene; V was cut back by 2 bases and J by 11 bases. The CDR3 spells CSARLSTSGTHVLTF. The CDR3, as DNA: TGCAGTGCTAGACTTTCGACTAGCGGGACCCACGTCCTGACTTTC.

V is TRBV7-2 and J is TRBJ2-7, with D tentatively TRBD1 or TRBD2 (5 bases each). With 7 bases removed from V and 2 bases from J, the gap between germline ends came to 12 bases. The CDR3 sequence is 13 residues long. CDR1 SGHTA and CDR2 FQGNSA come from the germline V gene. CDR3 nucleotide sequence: TGTGCCAGCAACCGGGGCCTTGCCTACGAGCAGTACTTC. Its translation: CASNRGLAYEQYF.

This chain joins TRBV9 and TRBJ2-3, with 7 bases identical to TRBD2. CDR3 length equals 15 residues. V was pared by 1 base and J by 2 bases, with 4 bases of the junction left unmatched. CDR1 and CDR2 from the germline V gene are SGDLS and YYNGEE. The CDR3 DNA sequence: TGTGCCAGCAGCGTATCTAGCGGCCTCACAGATACGCAGTATTTT. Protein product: CASSVSSGLTDTQYF.

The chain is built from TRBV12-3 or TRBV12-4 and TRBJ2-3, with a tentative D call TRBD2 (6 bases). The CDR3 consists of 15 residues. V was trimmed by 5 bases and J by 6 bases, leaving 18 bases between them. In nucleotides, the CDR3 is TGTGCCAGCAGTCCCCTGCGGGGAAATTTGGATACGCAGTATTTT. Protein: CASSPLRGNLDTQYF.

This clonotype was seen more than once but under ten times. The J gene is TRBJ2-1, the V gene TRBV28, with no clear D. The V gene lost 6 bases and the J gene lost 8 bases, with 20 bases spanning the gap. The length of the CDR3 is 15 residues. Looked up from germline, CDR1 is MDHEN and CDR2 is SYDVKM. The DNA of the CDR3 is TGTGCCAGCAGCCTTATGAAGAGGCGAGCGCATGAGCAGTTCTTC. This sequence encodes CASSLMKRRAHEQFF.

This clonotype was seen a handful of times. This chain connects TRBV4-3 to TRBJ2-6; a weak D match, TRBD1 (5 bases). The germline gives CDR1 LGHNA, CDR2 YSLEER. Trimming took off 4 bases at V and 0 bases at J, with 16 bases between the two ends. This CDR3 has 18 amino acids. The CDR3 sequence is CASSLSVDTGSGANVLTF. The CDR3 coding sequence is TGCGCCAGCAGCCTTTCGGTGGACACCGGCTCTGGGGCCAACGTCCTGACTTTC.

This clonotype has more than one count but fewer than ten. CDR3 amino acids: CASSRTGTADTQYF. In DNA, the CDR3 is TGTGCCAGCAGCCGGACAGGGACGGCAGATACGCAGTATTTT. The chain combines TRBV9 with TRBJ2-3; 8 bases fit TRBD1. The germline CDR1 and CDR2 sequences are SGDLS and YYNGEE. The CDR3 has 14 amino acids. Germline trimming cut 4 bases from V and 4 bases from J; bases unmatched to any gene: 5.

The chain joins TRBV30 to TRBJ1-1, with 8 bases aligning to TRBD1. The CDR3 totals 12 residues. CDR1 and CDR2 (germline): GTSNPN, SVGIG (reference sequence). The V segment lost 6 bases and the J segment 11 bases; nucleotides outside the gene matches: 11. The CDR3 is CACQGAPGEAFF. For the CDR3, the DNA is TGTGCCTGCCAGGGGGCACCGGGCGAGGCTTTCTTT.

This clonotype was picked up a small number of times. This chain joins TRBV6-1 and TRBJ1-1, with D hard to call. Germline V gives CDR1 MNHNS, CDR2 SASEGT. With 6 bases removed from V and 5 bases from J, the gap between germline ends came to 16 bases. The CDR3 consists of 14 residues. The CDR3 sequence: CASRETVMGTEAFF. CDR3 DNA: TGTGCCAGCAGGGAGACTGTCATGGGAACTGAAGCTTTCTTT.

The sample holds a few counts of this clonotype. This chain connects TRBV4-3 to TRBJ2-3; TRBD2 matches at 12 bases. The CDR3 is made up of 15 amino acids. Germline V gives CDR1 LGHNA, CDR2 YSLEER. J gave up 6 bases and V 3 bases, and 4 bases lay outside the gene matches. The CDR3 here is CASSHRLAGVDTQYF. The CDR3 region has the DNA TGCGCCAGCAGCCACAGACTAGCGGGAGTCGATACGCAGTATTTT.

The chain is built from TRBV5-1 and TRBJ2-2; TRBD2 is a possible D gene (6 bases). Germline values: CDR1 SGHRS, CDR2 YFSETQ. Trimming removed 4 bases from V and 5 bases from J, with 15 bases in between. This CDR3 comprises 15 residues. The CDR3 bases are TGCGCCAGCAGCCCCGAGGAGGGAATGACCGGGGAGCTGTTTTTT. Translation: CASSPEEGMTGELFF.

The CDR3 DNA follows: TGCAGTGCTAGGGGCCGTGGAGGGGGAGTGCAGCAGTACTTC. Amino acid sequence: CSARGRGGGVQQYF. The V call is TRBV20-1, the J call TRBJ2-7, with D perhaps given as TRBD1 or TRBD2 (6 bases each). Trimming took off 3 bases at V and 8 bases at J, with 20 bases between the two ends. Germline CDR1 reads DFQATT; CDR2 reads SNEGSKA (reference sequence). The CDR3 has 14 residues.